Listed below are T cell receptor beta chains from one sample, sequenced in a study of T cell responses to AZD1222 COVID-19 vaccine. Only in-frame clones appear in the TCRdb table, and some are missing; sequencing was by immunoSEQ multiplex PCR. Here the sample spans about 130,000 clones, just over 90% being singletons. The material sequenced was peripheral blood, taken on day 0 of AZD1222 vaccination. Every receptor here comes from an adult in good health. Both conserved end residues are part of each CDR3. A D gene is named only where the DNA matches it firmly. The listing skips clone size in some rows; elsewhere it reads once, few, many or a size class.

CDR3 protein: CASSYLLTGESPLHF; CDR3 DNA: TGTGCCAGCAGTTACCTTCTGACAGGCGAGTCACCCCTCCACTTT; clone size: NA; V gene: TRBV6-5; J gene: TRBJ1-6; D gene: NA; CDR3 length: 15
CDR3 protein: CASSFNMGVVGYTF; CDR3 DNA: TGCGCCAGCAGCTTCAACATGGGGGTGGTTGGCTACACCTTC; clone size: NA; V gene: TRBV5-1; J gene: TRBJ1-2; D gene: NA; CDR3 length: 14
CDR3 protein: CASRGGGEANEKLFF; CDR3 DNA: TGTGCCAGCAGGGGGGGAGGGGAGGCTAATGAAAAACTGTTTTTT; clone size: NA; V gene: TRBV6-5; J gene: TRBJ1-4; D gene: NA; CDR3 length: 15
CDR3 protein: CASSPHQGGEQYF; CDR3 DNA: TGTGCCAGCAGCCCCCACCAGGGCGGCGAGCAGTACTTC; clone size: NA; V gene: TRBV9; J gene: TRBJ2-7; D gene: NA; CDR3 length: 13
CDR3 protein: CASSVRGYGYTF; CDR3 DNA: TGTGCCAGCAGTGTGCGGGGTTATGGCTACACCTTC; clone size: NA; V gene: TRBV2; J gene: TRBJ1-2; D gene: NA; CDR3 length: 12
CDR3 protein: CASSLGRMESSPLHF; CDR3 DNA: TGTGCCAGCAGCTTAGGTCGGATGGAATCTTCACCCCTCCACTTT; clone size: NA; V gene: TRBV11-2; J gene: TRBJ1-6; D gene: NA; CDR3 length: 15
CDR3 protein: CASINTGGTEAFF; CDR3 DNA: TGTGCCAGCATTAATACAGGGGGCACTGAAGCTTTCTTT; clone size: NA; V gene: TRBV6-5; J gene: TRBJ1-1; D gene: TRBD1; CDR3 length: 13
CDR3 protein: CASSLPTGGDTEAFF; CDR3 DNA: TGTGCCAGCAGCCTTCCGACAGGGGGCGACACTGAAGCTTTCTTT; clone size: NA; V gene: TRBV7-9; J gene: TRBJ1-1; D gene: TRBD1; CDR3 length: 15
CDR3 protein: CASSHGRGTSYEQYF; CDR3 DNA: TGCGCCAGCAGCCATGGGAGGGGGACGTCCTACGAGCAGTACTTC; clone size: many; V gene: TRBV4-3; J gene: TRBJ2-7; D gene: NA; CDR3 length: 15
CDR3 protein: CASSLVAEETQYF; CDR3 DNA: TGCGCCAGCAGCTTGGTGGCAGAAGAGACCCAGTACTTC; clone size: NA; V gene: TRBV5-1; J gene: TRBJ2-5; D gene: NA; CDR3 length: 13
CDR3 protein: CASRITSSNQPQHF; CDR3 DNA: TGTGCCAGTAGAATCACGAGCAGCAATCAGCCCCAGCATTTT; clone size: NA; V gene: TRBV19; J gene: TRBJ1-5; D gene: NA; CDR3 length: 14
CDR3 protein: CASSLGSTYEQYF; CDR3 DNA: TGTGCCAGCAGCTTGGGAAGTACCTACGAGCAGTACTTC; clone size: NA; V gene: TRBV5-6; J gene: TRBJ2-7; D gene: NA; CDR3 length: 13
CDR3 protein: CASTLGLRGYTF; CDR3 DNA: TGTGCCAGCACCCTCGGGTTGAGGGGCTACACCTTC; clone size: once; V gene: TRBV12-3/TRBV12-4; J gene: TRBJ1-2; D gene: NA; CDR3 length: 12
CDR3 protein: CAGGIERGTDTQYF; CDR3 DNA: TGTGCCGGCGGTATAGAGCGGGGCACAGATACGCAGTATTTT; clone size: NA; V gene: TRBV9; J gene: TRBJ2-3; D gene: NA; CDR3 length: 14
CDR3 protein: CASSLAPNQPQHF; CDR3 DNA: TGTGCCAGCAGCTTGGCCCCCAATCAGCCCCAGCATTTT; clone size: NA; V gene: TRBV5-4; J gene: TRBJ1-5; D gene: NA; CDR3 length: 13
CDR3 protein: CASSQGGSLAGYEQYF; CDR3 DNA: TGTGCCAGCAGCCAAGGAGGAAGTCTAGCGGGCTACGAGCAGTACTTC; clone size: NA; V gene: TRBV14; J gene: TRBJ2-7; D gene: TRBD2; CDR3 length: 16
CDR3 protein: CASSFGTGGLETQYF; CDR3 DNA: TGTGCCAGCAGCTTCGGGACAGGGGGCTTGGAGACCCAGTACTTC; clone size: NA; V gene: TRBV11-2; J gene: TRBJ2-5; D gene: TRBD1; CDR3 length: 15
CDR3 protein: CASSPPVGQGGNQPQHF; CDR3 DNA: TGTGCCAGCTCACCACCGGTAGGGCAGGGGGGCAATCAGCCCCAGCATTTT; clone size: NA; V gene: TRBV18; J gene: TRBJ1-5; D gene: TRBD1; CDR3 length: 17
CDR3 protein: CATNQGNGPLHF; CDR3 DNA: TGTGCCACTAATCAGGGGAATGGGCCCCTCCACTTT; clone size: NA; V gene: TRBV27; J gene: TRBJ1-6; D gene: NA; CDR3 length: 12
CDR3 protein: CATSRDFDSPLHF; CDR3 DNA: TGTGCCACCAGCAGGGATTTCGATTCACCCCTCCACTTT; clone size: once; V gene: TRBV24-1; J gene: TRBJ1-6; D gene: NA; CDR3 length: 13
CDR3 protein: CAWRRGDNPYEQYF; CDR3 DNA: TGTGCCTGGAGGAGGGGGGACAACCCCTACGAGCAGTACTTC; clone size: NA; V gene: TRBV30; J gene: TRBJ2-7; D gene: NA; CDR3 length: 14
CDR3 protein: CATSGSTGELFF; CDR3 DNA: TGTGCCACCAGTGGCTCGACCGGGGAGCTGTTTTTT; clone size: NA; V gene: TRBV24-1; J gene: TRBJ2-2; D gene: NA; CDR3 length: 12
CDR3 protein: CASYEDRAFF; CDR3 DNA: TGTGCCAGCTATGAGGATCGGGCTTTCTTT; clone size: NA; V gene: TRBV28; J gene: TRBJ1-1; D gene: NA; CDR3 length: 10
CDR3 protein: CASSWIEQDSTEAFF; CDR3 DNA: TGTGCCAGCAGCTGGATAGAACAGGATAGCACTGAAGCTTTCTTT; clone size: NA; V gene: TRBV5-8; J gene: TRBJ1-1; D gene: NA; CDR3 length: 15
CDR3 protein: CASSLARGSPLHF; CDR3 DNA: TGCGCCAGCAGCTTGGCCCGTGGGTCACCCCTCCACTTT; clone size: NA; V gene: TRBV5-1; J gene: TRBJ1-6; D gene: NA; CDR3 length: 13
CDR3 protein: CASSLVAGDEGGYTF; CDR3 DNA: TGCGCCAGCAGCTTGGTGGCAGGGGATGAAGGCGGCTACACCTTC; clone size: NA; V gene: TRBV5-1; J gene: TRBJ1-2; D gene: NA; CDR3 length: 15
CDR3 protein: CASSLSRGPTNEKLFF; CDR3 DNA: TGTGCCAGCAGTCTCAGCAGGGGCCCCACTAATGAAAAACTGTTTTTT; clone size: NA; V gene: TRBV28; J gene: TRBJ1-4; D gene: NA; CDR3 length: 16
CDR3 protein: CASSFGQGSRAFF; CDR3 DNA: NA; clone size: NA; V gene: TRBV28; J gene: TRBJ1-4; D gene: NA; CDR3 length: 13
CDR3 protein: CGSSADTEAFF; CDR3 DNA: TGTGGCAGCTCGGCCGACACTGAAGCTTTCTTT; clone size: NA; V gene: TRBV30; J gene: TRBJ1-1; D gene: NA; CDR3 length: 11
CDR3 protein: CASSPRTAGFKGQYF; CDR3 DNA: TGTGCCAGCAGCCCCAGGACAGCAGGTTTCAAAGGGCAGTACTTC; clone size: NA; V gene: TRBV13; J gene: TRBJ2-7; D gene: NA; CDR3 length: 15
CDR3 protein: CATCEGPLGTDTQYF; CDR3 DNA: TGTGCCACTTGCGAGGGACCCCTCGGCACAGATACGCAGTATTTT; clone size: once; V gene: TRBV19; J gene: TRBJ2-3; D gene: NA; CDR3 length: 15
CDR3 protein: CANTDSPYEQYF; CDR3 DNA: TGTGCCAATACGGACTCGCCCTACGAGCAGTACTTC; clone size: NA; V gene: TRBV7-3; J gene: TRBJ2-7; D gene: NA; CDR3 length: 12
CDR3 protein: CASRLASGVGEKLFF; CDR3 DNA: TGTGCCAGCAGATTAGCCTCAGGGGTGGGAGAAAAACTGTTTTTT; clone size: NA; V gene: TRBV6-5; J gene: TRBJ1-4; D gene: NA; CDR3 length: 15
CDR3 protein: CASSKDASLVSYEQYF; CDR3 DNA: TGTGCCAGCAGCAAAGACGCTAGCTTAGTCTCCTACGAGCAGTACTTC; clone size: once; V gene: TRBV21-1; J gene: TRBJ2-7; D gene: NA; CDR3 length: 16
CDR3 protein: CASSQVMDGTYGYTF; CDR3 DNA: TGCGCCAGCAGCCAAGTAATGGACGGAACCTATGGCTACACCTTC; clone size: NA; V gene: TRBV4-1; J gene: TRBJ1-2; D gene: NA; CDR3 length: 15
CDR3 protein: CASSQTGARSWDEQFF; CDR3 DNA: TGTGCCAGCAGCCAGACCGGGGCCCGGTCATGGGATGAGCAGTTCTTC; clone size: NA; V gene: TRBV28; J gene: TRBJ2-1; D gene: NA; CDR3 length: 16
CDR3 protein: CASSQGIQETQYF; CDR3 DNA: TGCGCCAGCAGCCAGGGGATCCAAGAGACCCAGTACTTC; clone size: NA; V gene: TRBV5-1; J gene: TRBJ2-5; D gene: NA; CDR3 length: 13
CDR3 protein: CASSDVEGAGETQYF; CDR3 DNA: TGTGCCAGCAGCGATGTGGAGGGGGCTGGAGAGACCCAGTACTTC; clone size: once; V gene: TRBV28; J gene: TRBJ2-5; D gene: NA; CDR3 length: 15
CDR3 protein: CASSLSGGAIGELFF; CDR3 DNA: TGTGCCAGCAGTTTGAGCGGGGGGGCTATCGGGGAGCTGTTTTTT; clone size: NA; V gene: TRBV27; J gene: TRBJ2-2; D gene: TRBD2; CDR3 length: 15
CDR3 protein: CASSPPGPIFNEQFF; CDR3 DNA: TGTGCCAGCAGCCCGCCGGGACCGATCTTCAATGAGCAGTTCTTC; clone size: NA; V gene: TRBV7-3; J gene: TRBJ2-1; D gene: NA; CDR3 length: 15
CDR3 protein: CASSIVYRDISQNTEAFF; CDR3 DNA: TGTGCCAGTAGTATAGTGTACCGGGACATCAGCCAGAACACTGAAGCTTTCTTT; clone size: NA; V gene: TRBV19; J gene: TRBJ1-1; D gene: NA; CDR3 length: 18
CDR3 protein: CASSGEGRGTNTGELFF; CDR3 DNA: TGCGCCAGCAGCGGCGAGGGGCGGGGCACGAACACCGGGGAGCTGTTTTTT; clone size: NA; V gene: TRBV5-1; J gene: TRBJ2-2; D gene: NA; CDR3 length: 17
CDR3 protein: CATSRGAGRSSNQPQHF; CDR3 DNA: TGTGCCACCAGCAGAGGGGCAGGGCGGTCCAGCAATCAGCCCCAGCATTTT; clone size: once; V gene: TRBV15; J gene: TRBJ1-5; D gene: NA; CDR3 length: 17
CDR3 protein: CATSRDSGPGNLTPLHF; CDR3 DNA: TGTGCCACCAGCAGAGATTCCGGTCCTGGGAATTTGACACCCCTCCACTTT; clone size: NA; V gene: TRBV15; J gene: TRBJ1-6; D gene: NA; CDR3 length: 17
CDR3 protein: CASRLESCRYSNQPQHF; CDR3 DNA: TGTGCAAGTCGCTTAGAAAGTTGCAGGTATAGCAATCAGCCCCAGCATTTT; clone size: few; V gene: TRBV12-2; J gene: TRBJ1-5; D gene: NA; CDR3 length: 17
CDR3 protein: CASSYGWGTVNNEQFF; CDR3 DNA: TGTGCCAGCAGCTACGGGTGGGGGACAGTGAACAATGAGCAGTTCTTC; clone size: NA; V gene: TRBV5-8; J gene: TRBJ2-1; D gene: TRBD1; CDR3 length: 16
CDR3 protein: CASSTDRGWQPQHF; CDR3 DNA: TGTGCCAGCAGTACCGACAGGGGATGGCAGCCCCAGCATTTT; clone size: NA; V gene: TRBV6-5; J gene: TRBJ1-5; D gene: TRBD1; CDR3 length: 14
CDR3 protein: CSVEVAGAGGYTF; CDR3 DNA: TGCAGCGTTGAAGTGGCAGGGGCAGGGGGCTACACCTTC; clone size: NA; V gene: TRBV29-1; J gene: TRBJ1-2; D gene: NA; CDR3 length: 13
CDR3 protein: CASSPLGVGTEAFF; CDR3 DNA: TGTGCCAGTAGTCCCCTGGGGGTTGGGACTGAAGCTTTCTTT; clone size: few; V gene: TRBV19; J gene: TRBJ1-1; D gene: NA; CDR3 length: 14